Below are 17 T cell receptor beta chains sequenced from a single sample in a study of post-analysis software for immune sequencing data. Whole-study results and caveats: The study found TRBV5-6, TRBV5-1 and TRBV20-1 among a few TRBV segments more frequent in patients than controls.

Libraries were made from TCR beta cDNA, and they carried unique molecular identifiers. TCRdb redid the calling of the PCR reads with MiXCR, one entry per CDR3 protein. The table records approximately 570,000 distinct CDR3 sequences, 44% of them present only once. The antigens for these receptors are not known. The specimen sequenced was blood. The receptors shown here come from a girl between 10 and 17 years old with multiple sclerosis.

The chain carries TRBV9 and TRBJ1-1, with TRBD1 matching 7 bases. J was trimmed by 0 bases and V by 3 bases; bases with no gene match: 11. This CDR3 is built from 17 residues. From germline, CDR1 is SGDLS and CDR2 YYNGEE. CDR3 sequence reads: CASSASPTGQMNTEAFF. The CDR3 DNA follows: TGTGCCAGCAGCGCGAGCCCCACGGGACAGATGAACACTGAAGCTTTCTTT.

This clonotype was counted a few times. This chain links TRBV29-1 with TRBJ2-1, with D perhaps TRBD1 (5 bases). Germline V CDR1 and CDR2: SQVTM, ANQGSEA. V gave up 0 bases and J gave up 10 bases, with 13 bases separating them. The CDR3 is made up of 13 amino acids. Here the CDR3 DNA reads TGCAGCGTTGAAGATCCTCTAGGGGAAGAGCAGTTCTTC. Translated: CSVEDPLGEEQFF.

This clonotype was found many times. V and J are TRBV5-1 and TRBJ2-1; D ambiguous. CDR1 SGHRS and CDR2 YFSETQ come from the germline V gene. V lost 0 bases and J lost 2, with 9 bases in between. The CDR3 contains 15 residues. The CDR3 DNA is TGCGCCAGCAGCTTGGGGGGTGGAACCTACAATGAGCAGTTCTTC. Residues: CASSLGGGTYNEQFF.

This clonotype has only a few counts. CDR3 region: CASSLMRENNEQFF. The CDR3 coding sequence is TGTGCCAGCAGCTTAATGCGGGAGAACAATGAGCAGTTCTTC. The V call is TRBV11-1, the J call TRBJ2-1, with 7 bases lining up with TRBD2. Germline V CDR1 and CDR2: SGHAT, FQDESV (reference sequence). The CDR3 has 14 amino acids. Trimming cost V 2 bases and J 5 bases; bases outside gene matches: 3. Combining the CDR3 with reference TRBV11-1 and TRBJ2-1 gives the whole variable domain EAEVAQSPRYKITEKSQAVAFWCDPISGHATLYWYRQILGQGPELLVQFQDESVVDDSQLPKDRFSAERLKGVDSTLKIQPAELGDSAMYLCASSLMRENNEQFFGPGTRLTVL.

The chain employs TRBV4-1 and TRBJ2-5; TRBD2 might be the D (5 bases). The end of the DNA aligns better with TRBJ2-7, so the J call may be wrong. The CDR3 spans 15 residues. The germline CDR1 and CDR2 sequences are MGHRA and YSYEKL. CDR3 sequence (DNA): TGCGCCAGCAGCCAAGAAGTTCCTAGCTTGGACGAGCAGTACTTC. It translates to CASSQEVPSLDEQYF.

This clonotype was found a few times. The rearrangement uses TRBV5-1 and TRBJ1-2; D remains ambiguous. Germline values: CDR1 SGHRS, CDR2 YFSETQ. This CDR3 spans 12 amino acids. With 4 bases removed from V and 4 bases from J, the gap between germline ends came to 8 bases. The CDR3, as DNA: TGCGCCAGCAGCCCTAACCGCTATGGCTACACCTTC. Translation gives CASSPNRYGYTF.

The gene calls are TRBV12-3 or TRBV12-4 and TRBJ2-4; 7 bases line up with TRBD1. V shed 1 base, J shed 0 bases, and the junction held 15 bases outside the gene matches. The CDR3 is 20 residues long. CDR3 coding DNA: TGTGCCAGCAGTTTAGACCGGACAGGAGAAGAACTGATAGCCAAAAACATTCAGTACTTC. Protein sequence: CASSLDRTGEELIAKNIQYF.

The chain employs TRBV7-2 and TRBJ2-4; tentative D call: TRBD2 (6 bases). CDR3 length: 18 amino acids. The germline V gene has CDR1 SGHTA and CDR2 FQGNSA. The germline V and J ends were trimmed by 5 bases and 9 bases, with 29 bases remaining between them. CDR3 nucleotide sequence: TGTGCCAGCAGCGCCAGAGGGACTGGCGGGATCGTCCCAAGCATTCAGTACTTC. It is translated as CASSARGTGGIVPSIQYF.

This clonotype was counted between two and nine times. The V call is TRBV4-2, the J call TRBJ2-3, with TRBD2 matching 9 bases. V shed 0 bases, J shed 5 bases, and the junction held 12 bases outside the gene matches. Germline values: CDR1 LGHNA, CDR2 YNFKEQ. The CDR3 consists of 18 residues. In nucleotides, the CDR3 is TGTGCCAGCAGCCAAGATCTAAGACTAGCGGAGCTGGGAGATACGCAGTATTTT. This gives the protein CASSQDLRLAELGDTQYF.

This chain joins TRBV5-1 and TRBJ1-6; no reliable D call. The CDR3 covers 14 residues. Germline CDR1 SGHRS, CDR2 YFSETQ. V lost 0 bases to trimming and J lost 7 bases, with 8 bases between them. Here the CDR3 reads CASSLVAGNSPLHF. The CDR3 nucleotides read TGCGCCAGCAGCTTGGTGGCGGGGAATTCACCCCTCCACTTT.

This clonotype showed up just a few times. This chain joins TRBV4-1 and TRBJ1-4; possible D gene TRBD1, 5 bases. Germline CDR1 is MGHRA and CDR2 is YSYEKL. Trimming removed 1 base from V and 6 bases from J, with 12 bases in between. The CDR3 consists of 15 residues. CDR3 in amino acids: CASSQAGTTDEKLFF. The CDR3 DNA reads as TGCGCCAGCAGCCAAGCCGGGACGACAGATGAAAAACTGTTTTTT.

The chain is built from TRBV4-1 and TRBJ2-5; D possibly corresponds to TRBD1 (7 bases). The J call is in doubt because the DNA end fits TRBJ2-7 better. This CDR3 spans 16 amino acids. From germline, CDR1 is MGHRA and CDR2 YSYEKL. DNA of the CDR3: TGCGCCAGCAGCCAAGATGTAAAACAGGGGAGGTACGAGCAGTACTTC. The encoded protein is CASSQDVKQGRYEQYF.

This chain connects TRBV20-1 to TRBJ1-2; 8 bases are shared with TRBD1. V shed 6 bases, J shed 2 bases, and the junction held 11 bases outside the gene matches. The germline gives CDR1 DFQATT, CDR2 SNEGSKA (reference sequence). The CDR3 has 15 residues. The CDR3 protein is CSADGDRLGNYGYTF. DNA of the CDR3: TGCAGTGCCGACGGGGACAGGCTGGGGAACTATGGCTACACCTTC.

Only a few counts were recorded for this clonotype. The chain joins TRBV10-2 to TRBJ2-5, with TRBD2 identical over 12 bases. The V and J ends lost 8 bases and 4 bases, in that order; junction bases with no gene match: 5. This CDR3 has 14 residues. CDR1 and CDR2 (germline): WSHSY, SAAADI. The DNA for the CDR3 is TGCGCCAGCGGACCGGGACTAGCGGGAGAGACCCAGTACTTC. This codes for CASGPGLAGETQYF.

The chain couples TRBV7-9 to TRBJ2-5, with D possibly called TRBD1 or TRBD2 (5 bases each). V was clipped by 2 bases and J by 5 bases, with 15 bases between them. Germline V gives CDR1 SEHNR, CDR2 FQNEAQ (reference sequence). The CDR3 contains 15 residues. CDR3 nucleotide sequence: TGTGCCAGCAGCTTACGGGACGGGCTCGGGGAGACCCAGTACTTC. Its translation is CASSLRDGLGETQYF.

The chain employs TRBV7-9 and TRBJ1-1; the D gene is possibly TRBD1 (5 bases). CDR1 is SEHNR, CDR2 FQNEAQ, per germline (reference sequence). The CDR3 runs 15 residues. Trimming shortened V by 2 bases and J by 0 bases, and 10 bases separated the two germline ends. DNA for the CDR3: TGTGCCAGCAGCTTACCGGGACTCCTGAACACTGAAGCTTTCTTT. Protein sequence: CASSLPGLLNTEAFF.

This clonotype was seen just once. Here the CDR3 DNA reads TGTGCCAGCAGCTTAGGGGACTTAACAACAGATACGCAGTATTTT. Protein product: CASSLGDLTTDTQYF. The chain recombines TRBV7-3 with TRBJ2-3; D is perhaps TRBD2 (6 bases). This CDR3 contains 15 residues. V was pared by 2 bases and J by 3 bases, with 12 bases between. Germline V gives CDR1 SGHTA, CDR2 FQGTGA.